The present entry profiles one TCR beta chain with its context. The sample originates from a study of blood T cell repertoires in COVID-19. Study background: PBMCs, B-cell-depleted T cells, or T cells were the source of the cDNA or gDNA that made up the material.

CDR1 and CDR2 from the germline V gene are SGHTA and FQGNSA. The length of the CDR3 is 13 residues. Trimming cost V 5 bases and J 6 bases, with 13 bases left between them. In the original processing: For nucleated cells, counts were estimated from reference gene primer amplification. The data were produced by immunoSEQ multiplex PCR, yet TCRdb's version contains in-frame clones alone and is incomplete. That table furnishes V, J and clone size, whereas the DNA furnished D and trimming. The sample yields about 44,000 clones, roughly 70% seen once. This TCR was recovered from an elderly man with acute or convalescent COVID-19. The chain combines TRBV7-2 with TRBJ1-1; D remains ambiguous. The sample comprised peripheral blood. The CDR3 is CASSANLRAEAFF. The DNA of the CDR3 is TGTGCCAGCAGCGCCAACCTCCGGGCTGAAGCTTTCTTT. Together with reference TRBV7-2 and TRBJ1-1, the CDR3 gives the full variable domain: GAGVSQSPSNKVTEKGKDVELRCDPISGHTALYWYRQSLGQGLEFLIYFQGNSAPDKSGLPSDRFSAERTGGSVSTLTIQRTQQEDSAVYLCASSANLRAEAFFGQGTRLTVV.